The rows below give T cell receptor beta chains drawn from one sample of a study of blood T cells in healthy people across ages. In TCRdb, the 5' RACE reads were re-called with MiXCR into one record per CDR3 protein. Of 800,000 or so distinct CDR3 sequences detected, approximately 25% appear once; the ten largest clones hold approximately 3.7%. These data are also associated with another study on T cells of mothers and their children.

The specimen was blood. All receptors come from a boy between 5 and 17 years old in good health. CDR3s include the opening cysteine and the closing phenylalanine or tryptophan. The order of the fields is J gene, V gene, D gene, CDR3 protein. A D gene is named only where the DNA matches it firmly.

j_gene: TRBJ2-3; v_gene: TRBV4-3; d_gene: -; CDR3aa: CASSQDLISGIYTDTQYF
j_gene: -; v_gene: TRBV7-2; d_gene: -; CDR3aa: CASTLQRFSYEQYF
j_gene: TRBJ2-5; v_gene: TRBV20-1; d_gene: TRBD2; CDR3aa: CSASPSGRGETQYF
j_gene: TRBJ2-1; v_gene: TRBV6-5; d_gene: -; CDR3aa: CASRGLGGQFF
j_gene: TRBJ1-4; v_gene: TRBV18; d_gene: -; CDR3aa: CASSSGTQTNEKLFF
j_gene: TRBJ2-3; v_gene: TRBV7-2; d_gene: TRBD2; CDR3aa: CASSPASSGGAADTQYF
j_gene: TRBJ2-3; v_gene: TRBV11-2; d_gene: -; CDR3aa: CASSIDGRGVGGVPDTQYF
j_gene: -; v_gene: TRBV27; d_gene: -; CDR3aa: CASSFTENYEQYF
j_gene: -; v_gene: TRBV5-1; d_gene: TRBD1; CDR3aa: CASSPGTGLWEQYF
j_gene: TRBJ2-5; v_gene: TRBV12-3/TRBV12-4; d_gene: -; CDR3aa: CASSPLANQETQYF
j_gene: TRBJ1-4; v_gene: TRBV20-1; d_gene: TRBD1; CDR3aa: CSARDEGAPSEKLFF
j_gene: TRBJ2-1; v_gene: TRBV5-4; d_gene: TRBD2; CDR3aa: CASRVYKTGGNYNEQFF
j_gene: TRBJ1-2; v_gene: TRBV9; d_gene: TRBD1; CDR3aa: CASSARGTAPNYGYTF
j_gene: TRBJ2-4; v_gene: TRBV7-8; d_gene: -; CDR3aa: CASSFIRDIQYF
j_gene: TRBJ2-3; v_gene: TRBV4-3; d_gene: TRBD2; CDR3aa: CASSQDKLAETDTQYF
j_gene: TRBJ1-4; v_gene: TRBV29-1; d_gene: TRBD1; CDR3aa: CSVWDRGLNLFF
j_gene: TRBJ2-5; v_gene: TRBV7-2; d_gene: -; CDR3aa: CASSLGWWRNQETQYF
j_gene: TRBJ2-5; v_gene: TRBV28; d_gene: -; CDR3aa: CASSSSGDVETQYF
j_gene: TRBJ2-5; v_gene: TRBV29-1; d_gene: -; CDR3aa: CSVGWVGGETQYF
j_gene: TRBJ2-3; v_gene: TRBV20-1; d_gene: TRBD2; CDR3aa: CSARAGGGADTQYF
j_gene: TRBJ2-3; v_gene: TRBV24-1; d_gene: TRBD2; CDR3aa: CATSDPGEGLAVATQYF
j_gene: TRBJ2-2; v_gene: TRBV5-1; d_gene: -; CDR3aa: CASSARTTNTGELFF
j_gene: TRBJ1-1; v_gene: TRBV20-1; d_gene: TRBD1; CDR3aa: CSAPEGATEAFF
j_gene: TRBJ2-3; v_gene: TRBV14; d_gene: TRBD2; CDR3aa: CASSRIAGGHTDTQYF
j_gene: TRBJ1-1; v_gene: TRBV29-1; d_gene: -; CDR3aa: CSVRDSEAFF
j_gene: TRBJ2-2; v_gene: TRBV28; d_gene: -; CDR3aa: CASSTRTGELFF
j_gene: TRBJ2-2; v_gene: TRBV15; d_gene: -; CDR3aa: CATSPRSGPRNTGELFF
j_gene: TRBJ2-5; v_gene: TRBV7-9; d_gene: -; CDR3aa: CASSPFTGTAETQYF
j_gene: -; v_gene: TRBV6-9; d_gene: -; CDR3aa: CAIASQGNNEQFF
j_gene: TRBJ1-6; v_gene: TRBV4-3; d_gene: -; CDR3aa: CASSQDGFLNSPLHF
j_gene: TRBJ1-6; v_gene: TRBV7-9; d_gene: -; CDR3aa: CASSDATRGPTNSPLHF
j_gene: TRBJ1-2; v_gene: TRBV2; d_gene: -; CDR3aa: CASSEGPTGSYGYTF
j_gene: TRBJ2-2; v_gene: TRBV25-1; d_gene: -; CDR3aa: CASSEVPRGVSGELFF
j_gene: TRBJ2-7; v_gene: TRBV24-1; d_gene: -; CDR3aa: CATKSGYEQYF
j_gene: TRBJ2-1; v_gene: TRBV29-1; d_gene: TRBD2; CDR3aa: CSVLAGAPYNEQFF
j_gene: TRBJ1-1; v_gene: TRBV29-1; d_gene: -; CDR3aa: CSVDGGRGTEAFF
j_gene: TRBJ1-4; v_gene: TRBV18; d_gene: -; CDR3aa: CASSPGDAGGKLFF
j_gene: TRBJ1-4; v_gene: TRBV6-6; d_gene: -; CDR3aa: CASNQGQYEKLFF
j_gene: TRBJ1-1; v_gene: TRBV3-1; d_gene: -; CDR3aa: CASSPQGSAEAFF
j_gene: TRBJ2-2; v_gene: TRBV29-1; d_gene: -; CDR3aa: CSVELWHTGELFF
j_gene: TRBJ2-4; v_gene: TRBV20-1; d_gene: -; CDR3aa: CSARGPAFAKNIQYF
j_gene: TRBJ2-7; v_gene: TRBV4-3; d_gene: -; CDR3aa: CASSPFPGYEQYF
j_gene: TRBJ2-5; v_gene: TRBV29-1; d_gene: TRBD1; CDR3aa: CSAEPGQGRRETQYF
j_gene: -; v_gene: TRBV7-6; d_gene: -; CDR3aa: CASSLELGGYEQYF
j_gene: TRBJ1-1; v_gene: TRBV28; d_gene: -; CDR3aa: CASSLLSVMNTEAFF
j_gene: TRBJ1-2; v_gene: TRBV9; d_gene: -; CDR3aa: CASSVIRTNYGYTF
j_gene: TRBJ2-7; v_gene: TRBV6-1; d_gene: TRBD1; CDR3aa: CASSEGDRKAYEQYF
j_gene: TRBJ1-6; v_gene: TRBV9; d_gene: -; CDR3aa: CASSVSDSPLHF
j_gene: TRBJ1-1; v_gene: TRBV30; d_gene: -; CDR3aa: CAFGQTEAFF
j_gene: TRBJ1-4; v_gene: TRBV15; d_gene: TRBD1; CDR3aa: CATSRWGQGLEKLFF
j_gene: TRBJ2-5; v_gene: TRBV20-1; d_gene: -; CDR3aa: CSAREGARETQYF
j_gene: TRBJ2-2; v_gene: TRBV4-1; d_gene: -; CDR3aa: CASSQKGMRATGELFF
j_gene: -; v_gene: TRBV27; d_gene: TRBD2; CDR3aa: CASTPLPGLAGFIDEQFF
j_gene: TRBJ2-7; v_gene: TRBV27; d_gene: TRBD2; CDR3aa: CASKTAGGLEQYF
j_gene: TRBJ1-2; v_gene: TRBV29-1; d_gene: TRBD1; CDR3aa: CSVEGPGTGSYGYTF
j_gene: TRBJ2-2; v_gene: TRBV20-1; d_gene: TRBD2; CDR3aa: CSARGGGLNTGELFF
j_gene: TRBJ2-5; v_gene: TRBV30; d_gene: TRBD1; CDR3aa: CAWSGQIQETQYF
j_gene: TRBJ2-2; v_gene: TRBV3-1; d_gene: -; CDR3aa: CASSQLNGIANTGELFF
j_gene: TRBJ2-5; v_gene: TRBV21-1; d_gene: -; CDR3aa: CASSKGRGRFQETQYF
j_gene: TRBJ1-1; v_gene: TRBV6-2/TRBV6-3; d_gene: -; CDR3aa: CASSYFVTQEAFF